The T cell receptor (beta chain) under discussion was sequenced for a study of blood T cell repertoires in COVID-19. Clones were sequenced by immunoSEQ multiplex PCR, and TCRdb holds only the in-frame ones, with some missing. Of roughly 38,000 clones detected, around 83% appear once; the ten largest clones hold approximately 19%. Germline V CDR1 and CDR2: SNHLY, FYNNEI. J lost 5 bases, V lost 6 bases, and 9 bases had no gene match. The CDR3 is made up of 15 amino acids. Sample: peripheral blood. This TCR came from a man in his fifties in a cohort sampled during active COVID-19. The chain recombines TRBV2 with TRBJ2-5, with 10 bases identical to TRBD2. CDR3 nucleotides: TGTGCCAGCAGGGGAGCGGGAGGGTACGGGGAGACCCAGTACTTC. Its protein is CASRGAGGYGETQYF.